This TCR beta chain was obtained from a study of spatial heterogeneity in lung cancer (dated by TCRdb to between 2018 and 2021). Concerning the study at large: More beta-chain than alpha-chain transcripts were consistently detected, likely reflecting higher beta-chain transcript abundance. Nonsynonymous mutation counts, determined by whole-exome sequencing of tumor tissue, were related to TCR repertoire features. In tumor regions, TCR transcript counts showed a strong correlation with a T cell transcriptional module score from matched bulk RNA-seq. At surgery, fewer than 250 tumor regions, fewer than 85 matched nontumor lung samples and 56 PBMC samples were TCR-sequenced for both alpha and beta chains. TCR alpha and beta repertoires were quantitatively compared across multiple tumor regions, matched nontumor lung and blood in non-small cell lung cancer. In the raw uncorrected reads, each unique combination of TCR and UMI appeared more than ten times on average.

General conclusions and limits of the study: Counts of ubiquitous and regional expanded TCRs were found to correlate with counts of ubiquitous and regional nonsynonymous mutations, respectively. Additional single-cell paired TCR alpha and beta sequencing was considered necessary to confirm, at a functional level, the hypothesis that regional TCRs recognize regional mutations. TCR-seq coverage of tumor T cells was estimated to be only approximately 7.3% for alpha chains and more than 11% for beta chains. The tumor nonsynonymous mutation count correlated with the number of expanded intratumoral alpha and beta TCRs.

The junction shows trimming of 4 bases on V and 0 bases on J, plus 11 bases between the germline ends. The CDR3 covers 16 residues, taking in both the cysteine and the phenylalanine. Of the read, only the CDR3 DNA is kept; its 48 bases are in frame from base 1. CDR1 and CDR2 are read off the germline V gene as SGHRS and YFSETQ. The time point label on this specimen signifies: sample taken at primary tumor resection. Samples were obtained from 70 to 85 patients with early-stage, untreated non-small cell lung cancer from the lung TRACERx cohort. Whole RNA extracted from tumor and nontumor lung tissue, or from cryopreserved PBMC samples, was used for TCR sequencing without cell sorting. Patients were selected for TCR sequencing only if sufficient RNA was available from at least two tumor regions. Tumor and adjacent nontumor lung specimens were reviewed by a lung pathologist before selection. The library was generated by 5' RACE. Sequencing was performed on a NextSeq 500. To allow correction of PCR and sequencing errors, the TCR library protocol tagged every TCR cDNA molecule with a unique molecular identifier. As for how the authors treated the data: Decombinator tools were used for TCR identification, UMI-based error correction and CDR3 extraction. Expanded TCRs were defined as those above a frequency of 2 per 1,000, corresponding to the top 1% of the tumor frequency distribution. Expanded tumor TCRs were classed as regional if statistically deemed absent (corrected P<0.05) from at least one tumor region, otherwise ubiquitous. Each repertoire was subsampled 100 times to 5,000 TCRs, after which Renyi diversity was computed with the R vegan package. CDR3 similarity networks were built from amino acid triplet string-kernel similarity, with CDR3s being connected when pairwise similarity was above 0.82. TCRdb reran the public reads through fastp at Q25 and MiXCR, keeping productive beta chains. Rows are unified per CDR3 protein, each entry keeping the most common DNA and genes. The V and J calls, along with clone size, are taken from TCRdb and not from the paper's own processing. The sample records about 15,000 distinct CDR3 sequences, approximately 7.4% of which are singletons. Clones ranked in the top ten supply around 10% of the sample.

There are many counts of this clonotype. Its cognate antigen has yet to be identified. No per-base quality is available; no much larger clone lies one base away. Sequencing was performed on lung tumor tissue, taken at surgery. This chain joins TRBV5-1 to TRBJ2-6; perhaps TRBD1 is the D gene, with 6 bases matching. The TCR was taken from a male donor with early-stage non-small cell lung cancer. The DNA is as follows: TGCGCCAGCAGCCAGGGACATAGCTCTGGGGCCAACGTCCTGACTTTC. This sequence encodes CASSQGHSSGANVLTF. Reference TRBV5-1 and TRBJ2-6 genes cover what lies past the CDR3, so the full variable domain is KAGVTQTPRYLIKTRGQQVTLSCSPISGHRSVSWYQQTPGQGLQFLFEYFSETQRNKGNFPGRFSGRQFSNSRSEMNVSTLELGDSALYLCASSQGHSSGANVLTFGAGSRLTVL.